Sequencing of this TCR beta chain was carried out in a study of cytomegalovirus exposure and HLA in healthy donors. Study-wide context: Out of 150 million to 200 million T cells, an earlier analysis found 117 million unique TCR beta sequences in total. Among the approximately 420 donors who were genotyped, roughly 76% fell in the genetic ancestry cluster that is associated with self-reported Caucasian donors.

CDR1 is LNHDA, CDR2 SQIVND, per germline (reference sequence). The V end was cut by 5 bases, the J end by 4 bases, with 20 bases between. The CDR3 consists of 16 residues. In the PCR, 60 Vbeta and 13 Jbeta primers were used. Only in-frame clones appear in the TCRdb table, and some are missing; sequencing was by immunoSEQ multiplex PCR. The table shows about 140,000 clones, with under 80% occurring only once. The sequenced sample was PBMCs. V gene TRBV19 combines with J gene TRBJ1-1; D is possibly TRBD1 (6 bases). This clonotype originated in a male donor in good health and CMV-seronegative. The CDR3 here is CASSRITGYVGTEAFF. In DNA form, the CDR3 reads TGTGCCAGTAGTCGTATAACAGGGTATGTGGGCACTGAAGCTTTCTTT. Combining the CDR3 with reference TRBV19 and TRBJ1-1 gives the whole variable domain DGGITQSPKYLFRKEGQNVTLSCEQNLNHDAMYWYRQDPGQGLRLIYYSQIVNDFQKGDIAEGYSVSREKKESFPLTVTSAQKNPTAFYLCASSRITGYVGTEAFFGQGTRLTVV.